This T cell receptor (beta chain) was found in a study of T cell responses to AZD1222 COVID-19 vaccine. This table comes from immunoSEQ multiplex PCR, and its TCRdb copy is limited to in-frame clones, with some not included. This sample yields about 72,000 clones, of which roughly 85% are seen a single time; roughly 2.4% belongs to the top ten. Unmatched junction bases numbered 10, after V lost 4 bases and J lost 9 bases. The germline V gene encodes CDR1 KGHDR and CDR2 SFDVKD. This CDR3 is 17 amino acids long. This chain joins TRBV24-1 and TRBJ2-1; 14 nucleotides align to TRBD2. Sequenced material: peripheral blood, taken on day 0 of AZD1222 vaccination. The sequence was obtained from an adult in good health. The CDR3 nucleotides are TGTGCCACCAGTGACCTGAGGACTAGCGGGGGGTCGGGTGAGCAGTTCTTC. Translating it yields CATSDLRTSGGSGEQFF.